Listed here is a single TCR beta chain. It has no known antigen specificity. Nothing much larger sits one base from this clone, and base qualities are not available. The treatment or condition label corresponds to: allogeneic hematopoietic cell transplantation with graft depleted of TCRalphabeta T cells and CD19 B cells. TCRalphabeta/CD19-depleted allogeneic hematopoietic cell grafts were given to the transplant recipients, all of whom were children. The CDR3 goes from the cysteine to the phenylalanine over 16 residues. Just the 48-base CDR3 DNA is kept, in frame starting at base 1. The CDR1 and CDR2 encoded by the germline V gene (reference sequence) are SSHAT and FNYEAQ. Trimmed from V: 2 bases; trimmed from J: 1 base; junction bases lacking a gene match: 7. The library relied on PCR. Sequencer: Illumina HiSeq 2500. Molecular barcoding was employed in the preparation of TCR libraries, with unique molecular identifiers being used to normalize TCRbeta repertoire quantification. TCRdb reprocessing: public reads trimmed at Q25 with fastp, clones called with MiXCR, in-frame beta chains kept. All rows with the same CDR3 protein become a single entry with the most common DNA and genes. The sample table shows about 60,000 distinct CDR3 sequences, and 44% are seen once. In total, the top ten clones hold roughly 98% of the sample.

The entry originates in a study of T-cell reconstitution after alpha-beta-depleted transplantation in children (dated by TCRdb to 2016 to 2017). About the full investigation: Using TCR repertoire profiling, the study quantitatively followed how T-cell immune reconstitution unfolded in children after TCRalphabeta/CD19-depleted allogeneic hematopoietic cell transplantation. General conclusions and limits of the study: The apparently early recovery of alphabetaT-cell counts about two months after transplant reportedly depended on only several hundred rapidly expanded clones that came from non-depleted graft cells. Over subsequent months, a decline in hyperexpanded clone frequencies was noted, and after one year, T-cell counts and TCRbeta diversity were mostly ascribed to newly produced T cells. The high TCRbeta diversity at day 60 in some patients was ascribed to recipient T cells and intrathymic progenitors that had survived conditioning.

Sample: PBMCs, mostly from graft donor cells, taken 360 days after TCRalphabeta/CD19-depleted stem cell transplant. This TCR was sampled from a male patient aged 10-17 years who had a stem cell transplant for acute lymphoblastic leukemia, so the T cells may come from the graft donor. This sequence uses TRBV7-7 and TRBJ2-5; a stretch of 7 junction bases matches TRBD2. The nucleotide sequence reads TGTGCCAGCAGCTTACGACTAGCCCCACTCCAAGAGACCCAGTACTTC. This encodes CASSLRLAPLQETQYF. Reference TRBV7-7 and TRBJ2-5 genes cover what lies past the CDR3, so the full variable domain is GAGVSQSPRYKVTKRGQDVTLRCDPISSHATLYWYQQALGQGPEFLTYFNYEAQPDKSGLPSDRFSAERPEGSISTLTIQRTEQRDSAMYRCASSLRLAPLQETQYFGPGTRLLVL.